The 17 T cell receptor beta chains presented below share a single source sample, sequenced in a study of vaccination and CD4 T cells after COVID-19. The antigens for these receptors are not known. Cultured CD4+ T cell DNA was sequenced using the Oncomine TCR Beta short-read assay. TCRdb reanalysed the PCR reads using MiXCR and keeps one entry per CDR3 protein. The sample has 20,000 or so distinct CDR3 sequences, about half seen once; the top ten hold approximately 10%. Treatment specified: 10-day PBMC culture with coronavirus spike peptide pools or control peptides (ViraFEST assay). This material consisted of CD4+ T cells from blood, cultured in vitro, taken before SARS-CoV-2 vaccination. The receptors stem from a human donor who had recovered from COVID-19.

This chain connects TRBV12-3 or TRBV12-4 to TRBJ2-7; D is possibly TRBD2 (6 bases). The V end was cut by 3 bases, the J end by 0 bases, with 12 bases between. The CDR3 has 15 residues. In nucleotides, the CDR3 is TGTGCCAGCAGTTTCGGCGGGGTGAGCTCCTACGAGCAGTACTTC. Amino acid sequence: CASSFGGVSSYEQYF.

The DNA of the CDR3 is TGTGCCAGCAGTGAAGCGCTGGCGTCCTACGAGCAGTACTTC. Residues: CASSEALASYEQYF. The rearrangement joins TRBV6-1 to TRBJ2-7; no definite D call. Trimming left V 0 bases short and J 1 base short, with 7 bases between. This CDR3 comprises 14 residues. Looked up from germline, CDR1 is MNHNS and CDR2 is SASEGT.

This clonotype showed up just a few times. V and J are TRBV7-3 and TRBJ2-2; D may be TRBD1 (6 bases). V lost 5 bases, J lost 2 bases, and 12 bases lay in between. The CDR3 is made up of 15 amino acids. The germline gives CDR1 SGHTA, CDR2 FQGTGA. The CDR3 spells CASSPGTLNTGELFF. CDR3 in DNA: TGTGCCAGCAGCCCCGGGACACTCAACACCGGGGAGCTGTTTTTT.

This clonotype was picked up a small number of times. The chain links TRBV6-2 or TRBV6-3 to TRBJ2-7; no clear D. This CDR3 has 13 residues. The V end lost 2 bases, the J end lost 5 bases, and 10 bases lay between the germline ends. Germline CDR1 and CDR2: MNHEY and SVGEGT. The CDR3 coding sequence is TGTGCCAGCAGTTACAGGGCTGGAGACGAGCAGTACTTC. Translated: CASSYRAGDEQYF.

This chain links TRBV19 with TRBJ2-7, with D possibly being TRBD2 (6 bases). CDR3 size: 16 residues. Trimming pared 5 bases from V and 5 bases from J, leaving 22 bases between. Germline V CDR1 and CDR2: LNHDA, SQIVND (reference sequence). The CDR3 bases are TGTGCCAGTAGTGACTCCGGAGGTCCCATAGCGGACGAGCAGTACTTC. It yields the protein CASSDSGGPIADEQYF. Full variable domain (missing parts from reference TRBV19 and TRBJ2-7): DGGITQSPKYLFRKEGQNVTLSCEQNLNHDAMYWYRQDPGQGLRLIYYSQIVNDFQKGDIAEGYSVSREKKESFPLTVTSAQKNPTAFYLCASSDSGGPIADEQYFGPGTRLTVT.

This clonotype showed up just once. The DNA for the CDR3 is TGTGCCAGCAGTCCCCTGAGGGAAGGGACCTCTGGGGCCAACGTCCTGACTTTC. Its protein is CASSPLREGTSGANVLTF. V and J are TRBV28 and TRBJ2-6; possibly TRBD1 or TRBD2 for D (5 bases each). This CDR3 spans 18 amino acids. V lost 5 bases, J lost 0 bases, and 17 bases lay in between. Germline CDR1 and CDR2: MDHEN and SYDVKM.

This clonotype is categorized as medium-sized. J is TRBJ1-5 and V is TRBV20-1, with D possibly matching TRBD1 (6 bases). The ends were cut back, 3 bases at V and 6 bases at J, with 15 bases in the middle. Germline CDR1 and CDR2: DFQATT and SNEGSKA (reference sequence). The CDR3 extends over 14 amino acids. The CDR3 loop reads CSASEGGRGQPQHF. The CDR3 nucleotides are TGCAGTGCTAGTGAGGGGGGACGGGGTCAGCCCCAGCATTTT.

The rearrangement joins TRBV6-5 to TRBJ1-1; 10 nucleotides agree with TRBD1. Germline CDR1 and CDR2: MNHEY and SVGAGI. Germline trimming cut 4 bases from V and 5 bases from J; bases unmatched to any gene: 4. The CDR3 totals 14 residues. The CDR3 loop is CASSSTGGRTEAFF. CDR3 coding DNA: TGTGCCAGCAGTTCGACAGGGGGCAGGACTGAAGCTTTCTTT.

The CDR3 here is CATGNQNGHNEQFF. CDR3 coding DNA: TGTGCCACCGGTAATCAGAACGGCCACAATGAGCAGTTCTTC. J is TRBJ2-1 and V is TRBV24-1, with unresolved D. Germline lookup yields CDR1 KGHDR and CDR2 SFDVKD. Trimming left V 9 bases short and J 5 bases short, with 16 bases between. The CDR3 loop spans 14 amino acids.

The chain recombines TRBV9 with TRBJ1-6; D gene uncertain. The CDR3 extends over 14 amino acids. The V gene lost 0 bases and the J gene lost 7 bases, with 8 bases spanning the gap. Germline V gene lookup returns CDR1 SGDLS and CDR2 YYNGEE. The CDR3 sequence is CASSVGGGNSPLHF. In DNA, the CDR3 is TGTGCCAGCAGCGTAGGTGGAGGGAATTCACCCCTCCACTTT.

This clonotype has more than one count but fewer than ten. The chain links TRBV10-3 to TRBJ2-4; a possible D gene is TRBD1 (6 bases). The V gene's germline CDR1 is ENHRY and CDR2 SYGVKD. The V gene lost 10 bases and the J gene lost 3 bases, with 16 bases spanning the gap. This CDR3 is 14 amino acids long. CDR3 sequence: CATNTGLGKNIQYF. The CDR3 bases are TGTGCCACCAATACAGGGCTAGGCAAAAACATTCAGTACTTC.

This clonotype was detected only a few times. The chain uses TRBV27 and TRBJ2-7, with 7 bases matching TRBD2. The CDR3 has 14 amino acids. Germline lookup yields CDR1 MNHEY and CDR2 SMNVEV (reference sequence). J was trimmed by 0 bases and V by 4 bases; bases with no gene match: 3. CDR3 amino acids: CASSWGGRSYEQYF. The CDR3 region has the DNA TGTGCCAGCAGTTGGGGGGGTCGCTCCTACGAGCAGTACTTC.

A single count supports this clonotype. The chain has TRBV6-1 and TRBJ1-2; D not resolved. V shed 1 base and J shed 5 bases, with 11 bases lying between them. Per the germline V gene, CDR1 is MNHNS and CDR2 is SASEGT. CDR3 length equals 14 residues. The DNA of the CDR3 is TGTGCCAGCAGTGAAGTTGGGGAATGGTATGGCTACACCTTC. Encoded protein: CASSEVGEWYGYTF.

There are a few counts of this clonotype. The chain couples TRBV7-9 to TRBJ2-1; 8 positions match TRBD2. Germline CDR1 and CDR2: SEHNR and FQNEAQ (reference sequence). The ends lost 5 bases at V and 4 bases at J; junction bases unmatched: 7. The CDR3 covers 15 residues. The CDR3 DNA sequence: TGTGCCAGCAGCCCCGGGAGGGCGAAGTACAATGAGCAGTTCTTC. This gives the protein CASSPGRAKYNEQFF.

The V call is TRBV19, the J call TRBJ1-1; D is possibly TRBD1 (6 bases). This CDR3 is built from 15 residues. CDR1 is LNHDA and CDR2 is SQIVND in the germline V gene (reference sequence). V shed 11 bases and J shed 0 bases, with 19 bases lying between them. CDR3 in amino acids: CAAGGQGTMNTEAFF. In DNA, the CDR3 is TGTGCCGCTGGGGGCCAGGGAACCATGAACACTGAAGCTTTCTTT. The variable domain in full, completed from reference TRBV19 and TRBJ1-1, reads DGGITQSPKYLFRKEGQNVTLSCEQNLNHDAMYWYRQDPGQGLRLIYYSQIVNDFQKGDIAEGYSVSREKKESFPLTVTSAQKNPTAFYLCAAGGQGTMNTEAFFGQGTRLTVV.

This clonotype appeared a few times. The rearrangement links TRBV20-1 to TRBJ2-5; 12 nucleotides align to TRBD1. There are 16 residues in the CDR3. The germline CDR1 and CDR2 sequences are DFQATT and SNEGSKA (reference sequence). Trimming took 6 bases from V and 2 from J; bases not matched to a gene: 10. The CDR3 loop reads CSAPLRDRGLQETQYF. CDR3 bases: TGCAGTGCCCCTCTGCGGGACAGGGGGCTTCAAGAGACCCAGTACTTC.

J is TRBJ2-3 and V is TRBV19; 11 positions match TRBD1. The V segment lost 6 bases and the J segment 5 bases; nucleotides outside the gene matches: 4. Germline CDR1 and CDR2: LNHDA and SQIVND (reference sequence). The CDR3 totals 14 residues. DNA for the CDR3: TGTGCCAGTAGGGACAGGGGGCGTGTAGATACGCAGTATTTT. Translating gives CASRDRGRVDTQYF.